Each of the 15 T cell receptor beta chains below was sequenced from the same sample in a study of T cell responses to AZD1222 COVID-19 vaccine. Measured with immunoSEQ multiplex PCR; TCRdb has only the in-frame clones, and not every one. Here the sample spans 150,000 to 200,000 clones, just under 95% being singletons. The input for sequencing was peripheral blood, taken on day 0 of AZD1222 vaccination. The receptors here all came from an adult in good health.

CDR3 in DNA: TGTGCCAGCAGTTCTACAGGGAGGGAGCAGTACTTC. Encoded protein: CASSSTGREQYF. The chain joins TRBV28 to TRBJ2-7, with D perhaps TRBD1 or TRBD2 (6 bases each). CDR3 length: 12 amino acids. V was shortened by 4 bases and J by 7 bases, with 11 bases between the two germline ends. Germline V gene data show CDR1 as MDHEN and CDR2 as SYDVKM. The variable domain in full, completed from reference TRBV28 and TRBJ2-7, reads DVKVTQSSRYLVKRTGEKVFLECVQDMDHENMFWYRQDPGLGLRLIYFSYDVKMKEKGDIPEGYSVSREKKERFSLILESASTNQTSMYLCASSSTGREQYFGPGTRLTVT.

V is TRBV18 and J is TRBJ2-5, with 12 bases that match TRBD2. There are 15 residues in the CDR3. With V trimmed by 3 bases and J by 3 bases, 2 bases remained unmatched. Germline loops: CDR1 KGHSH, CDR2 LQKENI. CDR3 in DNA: TGTGCCAGCTCACCGAGGACTAGCGGGGAAGAGACCCAGTACTTC. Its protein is CASSPRTSGEETQYF. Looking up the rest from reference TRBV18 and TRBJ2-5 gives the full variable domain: NAGVMQNPRHLVRRRGQEARLRCSPMKGHSHVYWYRQLPEEGLKFMVYLQKENIIDESGMPKERFSAEFPKEGPSILRIQQVVRGDSAAYFCASSPRTSGEETQYFGPGTRLLVL.

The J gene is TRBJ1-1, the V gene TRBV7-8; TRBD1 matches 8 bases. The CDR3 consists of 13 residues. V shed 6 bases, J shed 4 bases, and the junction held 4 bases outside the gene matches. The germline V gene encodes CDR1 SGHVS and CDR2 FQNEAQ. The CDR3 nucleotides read TGTGCCAGCAGTTACACAGGGGGCACTGAAGCTTTCTTT. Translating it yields CASSYTGGTEAFF.

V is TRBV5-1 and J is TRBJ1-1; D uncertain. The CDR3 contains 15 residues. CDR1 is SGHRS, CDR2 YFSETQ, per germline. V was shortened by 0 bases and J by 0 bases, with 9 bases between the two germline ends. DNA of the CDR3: TGCGCCAGCAGCTTGGACGGAGCCATGAACACTGAAGCTTTCTTT. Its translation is CASSLDGAMNTEAFF.

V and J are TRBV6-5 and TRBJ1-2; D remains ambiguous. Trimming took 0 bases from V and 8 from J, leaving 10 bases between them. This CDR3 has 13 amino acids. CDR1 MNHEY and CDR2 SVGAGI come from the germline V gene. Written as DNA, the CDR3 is TGTGCCAGCAGTTACTCGAAGCTCTGGGGCTACACCTTC. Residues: CASSYSKLWGYTF.

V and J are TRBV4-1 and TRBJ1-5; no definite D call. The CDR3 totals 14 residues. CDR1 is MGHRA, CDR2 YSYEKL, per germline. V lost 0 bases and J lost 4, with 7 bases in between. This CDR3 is CASSQDGRNQPQHF. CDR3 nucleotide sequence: TGCGCCAGCAGCCAAGATGGTAGAAATCAGCCCCAGCATTTT.

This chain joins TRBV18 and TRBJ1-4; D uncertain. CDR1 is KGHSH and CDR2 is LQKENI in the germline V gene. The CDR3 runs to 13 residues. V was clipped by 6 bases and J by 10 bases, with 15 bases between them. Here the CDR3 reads CASSPERGGKLFF. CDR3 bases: TGTGCCAGCTCCCCAGAACGAGGTGGAAAACTGTTTTTT.

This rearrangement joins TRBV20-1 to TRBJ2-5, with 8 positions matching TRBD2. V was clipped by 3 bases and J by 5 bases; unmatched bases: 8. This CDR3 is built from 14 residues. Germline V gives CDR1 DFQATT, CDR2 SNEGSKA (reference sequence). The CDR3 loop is CSASIGVAGETQYF. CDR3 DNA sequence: TGCAGTGCTAGTATAGGGGTAGCGGGGGAGACCCAGTACTTC.

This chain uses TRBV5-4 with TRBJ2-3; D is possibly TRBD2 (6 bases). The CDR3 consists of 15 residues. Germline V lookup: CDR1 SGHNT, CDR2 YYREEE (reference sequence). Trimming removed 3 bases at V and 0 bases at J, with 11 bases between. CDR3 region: CASSSGGVSTDTQYF. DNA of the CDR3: TGTGCCAGCAGCTCTGGCGGGGTAAGCACAGATACGCAGTATTTT.

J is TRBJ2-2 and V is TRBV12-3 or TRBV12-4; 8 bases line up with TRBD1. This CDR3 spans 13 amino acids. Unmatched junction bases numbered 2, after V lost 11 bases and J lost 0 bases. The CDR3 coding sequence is TGTGCCGGGGGACAGGCGAACACCGGGGAGCTGTTTTTT. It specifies CAGGQANTGELFF.

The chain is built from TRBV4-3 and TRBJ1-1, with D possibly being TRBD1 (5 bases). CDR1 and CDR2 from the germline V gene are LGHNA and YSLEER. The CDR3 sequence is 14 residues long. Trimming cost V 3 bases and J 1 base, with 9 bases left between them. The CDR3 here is CASSHGTENTEAFF. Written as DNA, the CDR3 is TGCGCCAGCAGCCACGGGACGGAGAACACTGAAGCTTTCTTT.

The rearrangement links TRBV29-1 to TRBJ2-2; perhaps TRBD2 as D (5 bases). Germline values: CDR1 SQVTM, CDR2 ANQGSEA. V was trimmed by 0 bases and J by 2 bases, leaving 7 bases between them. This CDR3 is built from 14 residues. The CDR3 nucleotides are TGCAGCGTTGAAGATGGACTTAACACCGGGGAGCTGTTTTTT. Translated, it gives CSVEDGLNTGELFF.

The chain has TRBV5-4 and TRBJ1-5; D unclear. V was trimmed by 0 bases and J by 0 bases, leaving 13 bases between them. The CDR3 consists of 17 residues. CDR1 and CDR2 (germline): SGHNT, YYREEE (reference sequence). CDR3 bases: TGTGCCAGCAGCTTGGCGAGCGGAAGCCATAGCAATCAGCCCCAGCATTTT. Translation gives CASSLASGSHSNQPQHF.

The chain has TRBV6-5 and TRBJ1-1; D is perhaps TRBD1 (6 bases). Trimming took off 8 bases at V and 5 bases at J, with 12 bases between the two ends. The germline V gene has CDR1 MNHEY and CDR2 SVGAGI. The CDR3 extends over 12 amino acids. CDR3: CASRRGWTEAFF. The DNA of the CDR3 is TGTGCCAGCCGAAGGGGGTGGACTGAAGCTTTCTTT.

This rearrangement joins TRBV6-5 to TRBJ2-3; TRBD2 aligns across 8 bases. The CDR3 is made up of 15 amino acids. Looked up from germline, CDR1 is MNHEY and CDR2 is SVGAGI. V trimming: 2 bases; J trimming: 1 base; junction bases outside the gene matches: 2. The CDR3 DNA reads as TGTGCCAGCAGTTACACTAGCGGAGGCACAGATACGCAGTATTTT. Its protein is CASSYTSGGTDTQYF.